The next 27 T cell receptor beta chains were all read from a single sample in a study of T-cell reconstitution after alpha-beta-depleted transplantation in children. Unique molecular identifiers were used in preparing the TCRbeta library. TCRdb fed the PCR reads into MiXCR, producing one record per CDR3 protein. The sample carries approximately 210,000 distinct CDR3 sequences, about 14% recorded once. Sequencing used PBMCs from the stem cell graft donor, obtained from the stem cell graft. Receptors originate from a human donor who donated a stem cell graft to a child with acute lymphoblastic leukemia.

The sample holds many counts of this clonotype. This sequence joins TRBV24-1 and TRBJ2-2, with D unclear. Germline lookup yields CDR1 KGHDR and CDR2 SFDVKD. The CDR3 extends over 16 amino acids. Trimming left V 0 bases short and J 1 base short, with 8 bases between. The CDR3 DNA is TGTGCCACCAGTGATTTGCTACCTGGGAACACCGGGGAGCTGTTTTTT. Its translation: CATSDLLPGNTGELFF.

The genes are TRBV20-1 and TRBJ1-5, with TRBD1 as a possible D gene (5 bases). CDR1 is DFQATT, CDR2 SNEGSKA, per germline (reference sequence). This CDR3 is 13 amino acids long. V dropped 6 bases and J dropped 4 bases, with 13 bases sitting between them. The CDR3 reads CSAGGGTNQPQHF. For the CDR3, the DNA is TGCAGTGCCGGGGGGGGGACTAATCAGCCCCAGCATTTT.

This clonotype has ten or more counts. The CDR3 coding sequence is TGTGCCACCCGGGCGAGCGGGACATCCTACGAGCAGTACTTC. Translated: CATRASGTSYEQYF. This rearrangement joins TRBV12-3 or TRBV12-4 to TRBJ2-7; possibly TRBD2 for D (7 bases). The CDR3 loop spans 14 amino acids. V was trimmed by 10 bases and J by 1 base, leaving 17 bases between them.

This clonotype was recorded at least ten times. Written as DNA, the CDR3 is TGTGCCAGTAGGGTTGCGACTAGCGGGAACAATGAGCAGTTCTTC. Encoded protein: CASRVATSGNNEQFF. The J gene is TRBJ2-1, the V gene TRBV19; 11 bases line up with TRBD2. Germline CDR1 is LNHDA and CDR2 is SQIVND (reference sequence). This CDR3 has 15 residues. V shed 6 bases, J shed 5 bases, and the junction held 6 bases outside the gene matches.

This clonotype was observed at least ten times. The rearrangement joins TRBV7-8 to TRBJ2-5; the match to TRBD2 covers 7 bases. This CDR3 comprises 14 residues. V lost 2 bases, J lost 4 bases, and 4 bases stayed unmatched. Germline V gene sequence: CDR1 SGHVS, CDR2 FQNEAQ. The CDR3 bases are TGTGCCAGCAGCTTAAGCGGCGGGAGAGAGACCCAGTACTTC. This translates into CASSLSGGRETQYF. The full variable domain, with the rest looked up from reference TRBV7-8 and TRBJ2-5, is GAGVSQSPRYKVAKRGQDVALRCDPISGHVSLFWYQQALGQGPEFLTYFQNEAQLDKSGLPSDRFFAERPEGSVSTLKIQRTQQEDSAVYLCASSLSGGRETQYFGPGTRLLVL.

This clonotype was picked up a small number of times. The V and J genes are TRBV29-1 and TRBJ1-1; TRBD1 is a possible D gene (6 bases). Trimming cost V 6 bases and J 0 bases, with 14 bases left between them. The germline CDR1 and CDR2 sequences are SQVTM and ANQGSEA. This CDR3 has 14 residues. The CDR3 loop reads CSVGARTMNTEAFF. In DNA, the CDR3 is TGCAGCGTGGGGGCCAGGACCATGAACACTGAAGCTTTCTTT.

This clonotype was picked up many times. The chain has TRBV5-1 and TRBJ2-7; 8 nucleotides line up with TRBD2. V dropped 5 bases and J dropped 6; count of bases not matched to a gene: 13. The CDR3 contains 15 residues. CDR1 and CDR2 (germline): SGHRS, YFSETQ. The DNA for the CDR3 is TGCGCCAGCAGTTACGCGGGGGGCGAATCTCGCGAGCAGTACTTC. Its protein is CASSYAGGESREQYF. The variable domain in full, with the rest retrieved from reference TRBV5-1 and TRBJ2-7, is KAGVTQTPRYLIKTRGQQVTLSCSPISGHRSVSWYQQTPGQGLQFLFEYFSETQRNKGNFPGRFSGRQFSNSRSEMNVSTLELGDSALYLCASSYAGGESREQYFGPGTRLTVT.

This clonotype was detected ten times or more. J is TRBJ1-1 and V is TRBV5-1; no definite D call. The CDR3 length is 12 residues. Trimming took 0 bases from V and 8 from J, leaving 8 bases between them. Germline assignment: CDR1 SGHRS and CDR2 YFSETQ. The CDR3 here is CASSLEGDEAFF. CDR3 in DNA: TGCGCCAGCAGCTTGGAAGGAGACGAAGCTTTCTTT.

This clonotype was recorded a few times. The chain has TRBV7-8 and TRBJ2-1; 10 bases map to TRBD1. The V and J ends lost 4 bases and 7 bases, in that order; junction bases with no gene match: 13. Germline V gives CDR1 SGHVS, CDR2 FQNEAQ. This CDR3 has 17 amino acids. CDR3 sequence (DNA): TGTGCCAGCAGCTGGAGATCGGGACAGGGGAGTACGAATGAGCAGTTCTTC. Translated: CASSWRSGQGSTNEQFF.

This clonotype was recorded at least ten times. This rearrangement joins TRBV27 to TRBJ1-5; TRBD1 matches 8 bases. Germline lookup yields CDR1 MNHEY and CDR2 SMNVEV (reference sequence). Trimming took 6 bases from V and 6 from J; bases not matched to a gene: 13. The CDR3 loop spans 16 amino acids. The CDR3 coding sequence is TGTGCCAGCAGCACACTAGCCGGACAGGGTAGTCAGCCCCAGCATTTT. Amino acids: CASSTLAGQGSQPQHF.

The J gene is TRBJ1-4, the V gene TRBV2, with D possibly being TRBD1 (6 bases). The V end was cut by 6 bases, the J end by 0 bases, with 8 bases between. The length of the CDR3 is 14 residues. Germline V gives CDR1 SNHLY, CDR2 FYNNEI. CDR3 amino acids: CASRTGTTNEKLFF. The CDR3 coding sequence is TGTGCCAGCAGGACAGGAACAACTAATGAAAAACTGTTTTTT.

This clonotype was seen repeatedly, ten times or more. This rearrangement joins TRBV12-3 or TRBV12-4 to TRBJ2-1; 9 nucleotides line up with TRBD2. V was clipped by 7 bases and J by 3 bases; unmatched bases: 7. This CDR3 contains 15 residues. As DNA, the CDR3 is TGTGCCAGCATCGCGGGAGGGGGTAGCTACAATGAGCAGTTCTTC. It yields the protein CASIAGGGSYNEQFF.

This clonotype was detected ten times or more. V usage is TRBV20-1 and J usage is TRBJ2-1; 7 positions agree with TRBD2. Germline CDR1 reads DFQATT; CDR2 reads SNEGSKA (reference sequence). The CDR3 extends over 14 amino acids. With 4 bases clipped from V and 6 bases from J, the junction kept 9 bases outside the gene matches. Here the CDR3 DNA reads TGCAGTGCTAATCGACCTGGGGGGGGCAATGAGCAGTTCTTC. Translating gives CSANRPGGGNEQFF.

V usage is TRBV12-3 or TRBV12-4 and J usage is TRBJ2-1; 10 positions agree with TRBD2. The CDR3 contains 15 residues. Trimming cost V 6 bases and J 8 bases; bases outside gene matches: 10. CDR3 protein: CASRPSSGSRDEQFF. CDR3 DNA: TGTGCCAGCAGACCTTCTAGCGGGAGTAGGGATGAGCAGTTCTTC.

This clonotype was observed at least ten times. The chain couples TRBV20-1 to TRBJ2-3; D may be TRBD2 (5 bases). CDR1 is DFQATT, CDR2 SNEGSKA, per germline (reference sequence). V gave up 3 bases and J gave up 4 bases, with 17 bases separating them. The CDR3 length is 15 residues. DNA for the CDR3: TGCAGTGCTAGGTTTGCGCGGGCCCCTCCAGATACGCAGTATTTT. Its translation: CSARFARAPPDTQYF.

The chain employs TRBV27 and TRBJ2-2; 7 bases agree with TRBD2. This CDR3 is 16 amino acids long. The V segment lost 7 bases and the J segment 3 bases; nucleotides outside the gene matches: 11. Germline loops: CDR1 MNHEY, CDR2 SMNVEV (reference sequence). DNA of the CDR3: TGTGCCAGCAACACAGCGGGACGCCCGGACACCGGGGAGCTGTTTTTT. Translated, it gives CASNTAGRPDTGELFF.

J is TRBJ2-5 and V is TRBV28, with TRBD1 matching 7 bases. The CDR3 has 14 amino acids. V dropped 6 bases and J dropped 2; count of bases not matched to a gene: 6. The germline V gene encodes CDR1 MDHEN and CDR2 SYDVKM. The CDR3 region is CASRNAGGQETQYF. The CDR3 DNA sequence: TGTGCCAGCAGGAACGCAGGGGGACAAGAGACCCAGTACTTC. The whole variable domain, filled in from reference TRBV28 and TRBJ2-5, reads DVKVTQSSRYLVKRTGEKVFLECVQDMDHENMFWYRQDPGLGLRLIYFSYDVKMKEKGDIPEGYSVSREKKERFSLILESASTNQTSMYLCASRNAGGQETQYFGPGTRLLVL.

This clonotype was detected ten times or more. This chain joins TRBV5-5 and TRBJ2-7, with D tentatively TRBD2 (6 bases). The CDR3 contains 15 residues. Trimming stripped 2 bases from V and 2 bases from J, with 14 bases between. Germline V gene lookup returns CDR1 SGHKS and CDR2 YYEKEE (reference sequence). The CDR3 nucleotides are TGTGCCAGCAGCTTTCTATGGGACTGGCCCTACGAGCAGTACTTC. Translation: CASSFLWDWPYEQYF.

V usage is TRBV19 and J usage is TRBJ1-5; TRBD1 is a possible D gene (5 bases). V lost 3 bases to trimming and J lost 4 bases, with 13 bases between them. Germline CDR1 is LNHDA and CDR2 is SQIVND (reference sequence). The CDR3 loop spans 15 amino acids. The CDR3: CASSILHGANQPQHF. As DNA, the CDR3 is TGTGCCAGTAGTATCCTCCACGGGGCTAATCAGCCCCAGCATTTT.

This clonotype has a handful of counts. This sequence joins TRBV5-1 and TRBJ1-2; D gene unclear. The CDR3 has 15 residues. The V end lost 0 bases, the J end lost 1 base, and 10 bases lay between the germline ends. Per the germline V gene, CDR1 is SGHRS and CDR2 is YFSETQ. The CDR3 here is CASSLGQILNYGYTF. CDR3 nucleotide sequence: TGCGCCAGCAGCTTGGGCCAGATTCTTAACTATGGCTACACCTTC. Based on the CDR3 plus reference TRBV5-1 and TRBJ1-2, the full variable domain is KAGVTQTPRYLIKTRGQQVTLSCSPISGHRSVSWYQQTPGQGLQFLFEYFSETQRNKGNFPGRFSGRQFSNSRSEMNVSTLELGDSALYLCASSLGQILNYGYTFGSGTRLTVV.

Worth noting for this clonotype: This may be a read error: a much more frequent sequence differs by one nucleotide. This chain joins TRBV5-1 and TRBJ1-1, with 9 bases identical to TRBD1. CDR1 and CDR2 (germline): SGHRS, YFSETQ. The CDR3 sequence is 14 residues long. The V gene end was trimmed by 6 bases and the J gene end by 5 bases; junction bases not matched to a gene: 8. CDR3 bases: TGCGCCAGCACTAGACAGGGGGAAGGGACTGAAGCTTTCTTT. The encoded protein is CASTRQGEGTEAFF.

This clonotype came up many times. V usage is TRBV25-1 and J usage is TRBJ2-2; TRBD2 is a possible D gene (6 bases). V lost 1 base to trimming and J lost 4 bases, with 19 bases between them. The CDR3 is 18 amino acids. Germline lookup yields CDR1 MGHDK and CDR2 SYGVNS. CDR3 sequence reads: CASSELGVLEGSTGELFF. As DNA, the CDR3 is TGTGCCAGCAGTGAATTAGGGGTCTTGGAGGGGAGCACCGGGGAGCTGTTTTTT.

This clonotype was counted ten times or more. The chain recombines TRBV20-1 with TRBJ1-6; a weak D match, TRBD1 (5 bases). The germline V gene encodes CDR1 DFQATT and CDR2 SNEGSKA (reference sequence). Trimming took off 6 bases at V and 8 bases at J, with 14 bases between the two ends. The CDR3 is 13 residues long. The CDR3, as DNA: TGCAGTGCCCACGCAGGGCTATATTCACCCCTCCACTTT. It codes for CSAHAGLYSPLHF.

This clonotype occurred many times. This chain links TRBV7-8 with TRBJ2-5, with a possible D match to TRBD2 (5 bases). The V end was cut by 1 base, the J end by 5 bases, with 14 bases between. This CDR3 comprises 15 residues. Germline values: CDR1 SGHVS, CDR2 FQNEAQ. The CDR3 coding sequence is TGTGCCAGCAGCTTAGTGTATCCGGGAAGGGAGACCCAGTACTTC. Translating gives CASSLVYPGRETQYF.

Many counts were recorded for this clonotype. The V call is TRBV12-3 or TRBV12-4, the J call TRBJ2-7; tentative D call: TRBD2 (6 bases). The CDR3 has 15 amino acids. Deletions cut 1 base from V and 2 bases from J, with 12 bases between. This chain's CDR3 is CASSLGPGLPYEQYF. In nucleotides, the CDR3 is TGTGCCAGCAGTTTAGGACCGGGACTGCCCTACGAGCAGTACTTC.

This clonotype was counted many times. The CDR3 is CASSLAAADTQYF. CDR3 DNA sequence: TGTGCCAGCAGCTTAGCAGCCGCAGATACGCAGTATTTT. The chain combines TRBV7-9 with TRBJ2-3; D remains ambiguous. This CDR3 is built from 13 residues. The germline gives CDR1 SEHNR, CDR2 FQNEAQ (reference sequence). Trimming left V 0 bases short and J 4 bases short, with 5 bases between. The full variable domain, completed using reference TRBV7-9 and TRBJ2-3, is DTGVSQNPRHKITKRGQNVTFRCDPISEHNRLYWYRQTLGQGPEFLTYFQNEAQLEKSRLLSDRFSAERPKGSFSTLEIQRTEQGDSAMYLCASSLAAADTQYFGPGTRLTVL.

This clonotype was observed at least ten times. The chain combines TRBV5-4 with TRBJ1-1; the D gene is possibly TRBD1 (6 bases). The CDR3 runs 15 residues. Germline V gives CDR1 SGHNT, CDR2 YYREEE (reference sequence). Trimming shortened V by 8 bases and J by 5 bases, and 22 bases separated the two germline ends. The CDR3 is CASFGSRQVATEAFF. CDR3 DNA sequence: TGTGCCAGTTTCGGATCCCGACAGGTAGCAACTGAAGCTTTCTTT.